These 26 T cell receptor beta chains share one sample of origin, sequenced in a study of CD8+ T cells in alopecia areata. RNA extraction and reverse transcription yielded cDNA as sequencing template. The protocol was immunoSEQ multiplex PCR, while the TCRdb copy is restricted to in-frame clones and leaves out a portion. Among 150,000 to 200,000 clones, approximately 70% were seen once, and the ten largest hold roughly 11%. Sequences were derived from CD8+ T cells sorted from blood, sampled at week 0. The receptors were sampled from a human donor with alopecia areata.

This rearrangement joins TRBV10-3 to TRBJ2-1; TRBD2 is a possible D gene (5 bases). The CDR3 has 14 residues. CDR1 and CDR2 (germline): ENHRY, SYGVKD. V shed 6 bases and J shed 5 bases, with 14 bases lying between them. DNA of the CDR3: TGTGCCATCAGACCAGCGGTAACCAACAATGAGCAGTTCTTC. Its protein is CAIRPAVTNNEQFF.

The chain has TRBV6-1 and TRBJ1-5, with unresolved D. V was shortened by 1 base and J by 7 bases, with 5 bases between the two germline ends. CDR1 is MNHNS, CDR2 SASEGT, per germline. The CDR3 is 12 residues long. The CDR3 region has the DNA TGTGCCAGCAGTGAAGTTGTACAGCCCCAGCATTTT. Translation gives CASSEVVQPQHF.

The sample holds one count of this clone. The chain has TRBV13 and TRBJ2-6; perhaps TRBD2 as D (6 bases). CDR1 and CDR2 (germline): PRHDT, FYEKMQ (reference sequence). The CDR3 has 16 amino acids. The V gene lost 5 bases and the J gene lost 0 bases, with 11 bases spanning the gap. CDR3 protein: CASSLGTFSGANVLTF. CDR3 bases: TGTGCCAGCAGCCTGGGGACTTTCTCTGGGGCCAACGTCCTGACTTTC.

The CDR3 sequence is CARKGENEQFF. CDR3 nucleotides: TGTGCCAGAAAAGGGGAGAATGAGCAGTTCTTC. This chain uses TRBV2 with TRBJ2-1; D tentatively reads TRBD1 or TRBD2 (5 bases each). CDR3 length: 11 amino acids. CDR1 is SNHLY, CDR2 FYNNEI, per germline. V dropped 9 bases and J dropped 7 bases, with 10 bases sitting between them.

V gene TRBV25-1 combines with J gene TRBJ1-2, with 9 bases lining up with TRBD1. J lost 4 bases, V lost 6 bases, and 6 bases had no gene match. CDR3 length: 14 amino acids. Germline V CDR1 and CDR2: MGHDK, SYGVNS. CDR3 nucleotide sequence: TGTGCCAGCAGCCGAGGGACAGGGCTCTATGGCTACACCTTC. It is translated as CASSRGTGLYGYTF.

J is TRBJ2-1 and V is TRBV7-8; D not resolved. Per germline, CDR1 SGHVS and CDR2 FQNEAQ. V was shortened by 3 bases and J by 8 bases, with 5 bases between the two germline ends. This CDR3 comprises 11 residues. CDR3 protein: CASSLVHEQFF. In nucleotides, the CDR3 is TGTGCCAGCAGCTTGGTCCATGAGCAGTTCTTC.

The V call is TRBV13, the J call TRBJ2-3, with 8 bases aligning to TRBD2. Per the germline V gene, CDR1 is PRHDT and CDR2 is FYEKMQ (reference sequence). The V segment lost 2 bases and the J segment 0 bases; nucleotides outside the gene matches: 13. The CDR3 consists of 19 residues. The CDR3 loop reads CASSLSALLSGTSTDTQYF. DNA for the CDR3: TGTGCCAGCAGCTTATCGGCCCTTCTTAGCGGGACTAGCACAGATACGCAGTATTTT.

The CDR3 loop is CASSLPPGGRYTEAFF. The CDR3 DNA is TGTGCCAGCAGTTTGCCCCCGGGGGGGAGATACACTGAAGCTTTCTTT. The chain recombines TRBV27 with TRBJ1-1; TRBD1 might be the D (5 bases). Trimming shortened V by 3 bases and J by 3 bases, and 17 bases separated the two germline ends. The CDR3 runs to 16 residues. CDR1 MNHEY and CDR2 SMNVEV come from the germline V gene (reference sequence).

The rearrangement links TRBV27 to TRBJ1-2; TRBD1 matches at 9 bases. In germline, CDR1 is MNHEY, CDR2 SMNVEV (reference sequence). The CDR3 extends over 14 amino acids. V lost 4 bases and J lost 3; bases outside the gene matches: 3. In nucleotides, the CDR3 is TGTGCCAGCAGTTCCACAGGGGGCGACTATGGCTACACCTTC. Amino acids: CASSSTGGDYGYTF.

The V and J genes are TRBV6-5 and TRBJ2-7; 7 nucleotides agree with TRBD1. After removal of 5 bases from V and 3 bases from J, the junction contained 4 bases not matched to a gene. Germline V gene sequence: CDR1 MNHEY, CDR2 SVGAGI. This CDR3 has 13 amino acids. In DNA, the CDR3 is TGTGCCAGCAGTCCCTCAGGGGGCTACGAGCAGTACTTC. Protein sequence: CASSPSGGYEQYF.

About this clone: Other nucleotide sequences from this sample produce the same CDR3. The V and J genes are TRBV4-1 and TRBJ1-1; D uncertain. CDR1 is MGHRA and CDR2 is YSYEKL in the germline V gene. This CDR3 comprises 13 residues. The ends were cut back, 1 base at V and 1 base at J, with 4 bases in the middle. CDR3 protein: CASSQGGNTEAFF. The DNA of the CDR3 is TGCGCCAGCAGCCAAGGGGGGAACACTGAAGCTTTCTTT.

The chain recombines TRBV14 with TRBJ1-1; 7 bases are shared with TRBD1. Looked up from germline, CDR1 is SGHDN and CDR2 is FVKESK. This CDR3 comprises 15 residues. With V trimmed by 5 bases and J by 1 base, 7 bases remained unmatched. In DNA form, the CDR3 reads TGTGCCAGCAGCGTACGGACAGGCAGGAACACTGAAGCTTTCTTT. This encodes CASSVRTGRNTEAFF.

The chain links TRBV4-2 to TRBJ1-2; D is unresolved. Trimming stripped 1 base from V and 0 bases from J, with 15 bases between. This CDR3 has 17 amino acids. CDR1 is LGHNA and CDR2 is YNFKEQ in the germline V gene. This chain's CDR3 is CASSQVALRASNYGYTF. The CDR3, as DNA: TGTGCCAGCAGCCAAGTTGCCCTGAGGGCTTCTAACTATGGCTACACCTTC.

The chain employs TRBV10-3 and TRBJ2-7; 9 bases are shared with TRBD2. The CDR3 contains 16 residues. The germline V gene has CDR1 ENHRY and CDR2 SYGVKD. V lost 2 bases to trimming and J lost 6 bases; unmatched junction nucleotides: 11. CDR3 loop: CAISEPERGASFEQYF. CDR3 sequence (DNA): TGTGCCATCAGTGAGCCGGAGCGGGGGGCAAGTTTCGAGCAGTACTTC.

This clone showed up just once. The chain joins TRBV6-5 to TRBJ1-1, with 8 positions matching TRBD1. Germline V gene sequence: CDR1 MNHEY, CDR2 SVGAGI. The junction had 12 bases not matched to a gene; V was cut back by 10 bases and J by 11 bases. CDR3 length equals 12 residues. The CDR3 sequence: CATLPQGAGAFF. CDR3 nucleotides: TGTGCCACATTACCCCAGGGGGCGGGTGCTTTCTTT.

J is TRBJ2-2 and V is TRBV29-1; the D is unclear. The ends were cut back, 4 bases at V and 7 bases at J, with 10 bases in the middle. From germline, CDR1 is SQVTM and CDR2 ANQGSEA. The CDR3 consists of 12 residues. The CDR3 coding sequence is TGCAGCGTTGTAGGAGTAAACGGGGAGCTGTTTTTT. The encoded protein is CSVVGVNGELFF.

This chain connects TRBV27 to TRBJ1-1, with 7 bases aligning to TRBD1. The trim removed 4 bases at V and 12 bases at J, leaving 14 bases unmatched. CDR1 MNHEY and CDR2 SMNVEV come from the germline V gene (reference sequence). The CDR3 covers 14 residues. This chain's CDR3 is CASSSTGEERKTFF. The CDR3 DNA sequence: TGTGCCAGCAGTTCCACAGGGGAGGAGAGGAAGACTTTCTTT.

Notes on this clone: Distinct nucleotide sequences in the sample also encode this CDR3. This sequence joins TRBV29-1 and TRBJ2-2; no definite D call. Deletions cut 1 base from V and 0 bases from J, with 3 bases between. The CDR3 totals 13 residues. In germline, CDR1 is SQVTM, CDR2 ANQGSEA. The DNA of the CDR3 is TGCAGCGTTGAAGGCCCGAACACCGGGGAGCTGTTTTTT. The encoded protein is CSVEGPNTGELFF.

The rearrangement links TRBV23-1 to TRBJ1-2; 7 bases line up with TRBD1. TRBV23-1 is assigned to the ORF class and has an uncertain function. With 10 bases clipped from V and 8 bases from J, the junction kept 10 bases outside the gene matches. The CDR3 sequence is 12 residues long. CDR3 residues: CAIRGTWNGYTF. CDR3 in DNA: TGCGCCATCAGGGGGACATGGAACGGCTACACCTTC.

The chain carries TRBV2 and TRBJ2-3; TRBD2 agrees at 12 bases. The CDR3 is 14 residues long. The germline V gene encodes CDR1 SNHLY and CDR2 FYNNEI. J lost 6 bases, V lost 8 bases, and 6 bases had no gene match. DNA for the CDR3: TGTGCCAGCCAGACTAGCGGGGGTTGGGATACGCAGTATTTT. This gives the protein CASQTSGGWDTQYF.

This clone was observed a few times. This rearrangement joins TRBV6-5 to TRBJ1-5; D remains unclear. CDR1 MNHEY and CDR2 SVGAGI come from the germline V gene. CDR3 size: 15 residues. V was clipped by 8 bases and J by 0 bases, with 14 bases between them. The CDR3 sequence: CASELRYNSNQPQHF. CDR3 DNA: TGTGCCAGCGAACTGCGCTACAATAGCAATCAGCCCCAGCATTTT.

For this clone: This same CDR3 is encoded by further DNA sequences in the sample. This chain connects TRBV4-1 to TRBJ2-7, with a weak D call TRBD2 (6 bases). Germline V CDR1 and CDR2: MGHRA, YSYEKL. V lost 0 bases and J 4 bases, leaving 7 bases between the germline ends. This CDR3 has 13 residues. CDR3 sequence reads: CASSQERGYEQYF. The CDR3, as DNA: TGCGCCAGCAGCCAAGAGCGGGGTTACGAGCAGTACTTC.

The chain is built from TRBV5-1 and TRBJ2-1, with D possibly matching TRBD1 (6 bases). The V gene lost 6 bases and the J gene lost 7 bases, with 8 bases spanning the gap. Germline assignment: CDR1 SGHRS and CDR2 YFSETQ. The CDR3 is 11 amino acids. This chain's CDR3 is CASTQGNEQFF. In DNA form, the CDR3 reads TGCGCCAGCACACAGGGAAATGAGCAGTTCTTC.

The chain links TRBV7-9 to TRBJ2-1, with 8 positions matching TRBD1. Unmatched junction bases numbered 3, after V lost 5 bases and J lost 6 bases. Germline-derived CDR1 and CDR2 are SEHNR and FQNEAQ (reference sequence). The CDR3 consists of 13 residues. CDR3 in DNA: TGTGCCAGCAGCACAGGACAGGGCAATGAGCAGTTCTTC. As protein: CASSTGQGNEQFF.

The chain carries TRBV12-5 and TRBJ1-5, with D uncertain. CDR3 length: 12 residues. CDR1 and CDR2 from the germline V gene are LGHNT and FRNRAP. V lost 6 bases and J 6 bases, leaving 9 bases between the germline ends. The CDR3 region has the DNA TGTGCTAGTGGCTCTCGAAGTCAGCCCCAGCATTTT. It codes for CASGSRSQPQHF.

The chain recombines TRBV29-1 with TRBJ2-5, with 7 bases fitting TRBD1. The CDR3 spans 16 residues. CDR1 and CDR2 (germline): SQVTM, ANQGSEA. V gave up 6 bases and J gave up 2 bases; unmatched junction bases: 15. Here the CDR3 reads CSVLSRQGSLQETQYF. The CDR3 DNA is TGCAGCGTCCTCTCTCGACAGGGATCACTTCAAGAGACCCAGTACTTC.